The sequence of this T cell receptor beta chain was determined in a study of T-cell reconstitution after alpha-beta-depleted transplantation in children. Study-wide points: Surviving thymic progenitors and recipient T cells were the source of high TCRbeta diversity at day 60 in some patients. Newly made T cells mostly supplied T-cell counts and diversity one year after transplant. Roughly two months post-transplant, alpha-beta T cells reportedly originated from several hundred graft clones that had expanded.

V was shortened by 6 bases and J by 8 bases, with 17 bases between the two germline ends. The CDR3 consists of 14 residues. Per germline, CDR1 SGHRS and CDR2 YFSETQ. Unique molecular identifiers were used in preparing the TCRbeta library. TCRdb reprocessed the PCR reads with MiXCR, giving one entry per CDR3 protein. The table shows approximately 490,000 distinct CDR3 sequences, with more than 9% occurring only once. The table lists this clonotype with a few counts. Its antigen remains unknown. The chain carries TRBV5-1 and TRBJ1-4; the D gene is possibly TRBD1 (6 bases). The receptor was isolated from a child aged 2-15 years with inherited bone marrow failure, due to receive a stem cell transplant. The specimen comprised PBMCs, sampled before TCRalphabeta/CD19-depleted stem cell transplant. CDR3 sequence reads: CASTYGGREEKLFF. Here the CDR3 DNA reads TGCGCCAGCACTTACGGGGGGCGAGAGGAAAAACTGTTTTTT. The complete variable domain, with remaining parts taken from reference TRBV5-1 and TRBJ1-4, reads KAGVTQTPRYLIKTRGQQVTLSCSPISGHRSVSWYQQTPGQGLQFLFEYFSETQRNKGNFPGRFSGRQFSNSRSEMNVSTLELGDSALYLCASTYGGREEKLFFGSGTQLSVL.